The clone carrying this TCR beta chain was counted ten times or more. Its antigen is not known. The data originate from a study of T cells after posttransplantation cyclophosphamide. Points from the study as a whole: Skin or GI-infiltrating T cells shared few TRB sequences with blood.

The V end was cut by 2 bases, the J end by 7 bases, with 18 bases between. Germline V gives CDR1 SNHLY, CDR2 FYNNEI. The CDR3 covers 15 residues. Some clones are missing from TCRdb's copy, which holds only in-frame ones; the method was immunoSEQ multiplex PCR. This sample has tens of thousands of clones, each found more than once. Treatment was busulfan-fludarabine conditioning, a marrow graft, and cyclophosphamide on days +3 and +4. This TCR was sampled from a young adult male patient who received an allogeneic stem cell transplant from a related donor, was CMV-positive, and had no GVHD. Some T cells may originate from the graft donor. Sequences were derived from PBMCs, sampled after allogeneic stem cell transplant with posttransplant cyclophosphamide. V gene TRBV2 combines with J gene TRBJ2-7; weak D call: TRBD2 (6 bases). Written as DNA, the CDR3 is TGTGCCAGCAGTGAATCGTTCGGGGGAGTGGGAGAGCAGTACTTC. Translation gives CASSESFGGVGEQYF.